This T cell receptor beta chain was captured by sequencing in a study of T cells in localized non-small cell lung cancer. With regard to this clone: Its antigen is unidentified.

Study-level points and caveats: Sequencing, confined to only one tumor region, leaves heterogeneity possible. Researchers found a median 57 of the top 100 tumor clones in adjacent lung.

The table came from immunoSEQ multiplex PCR; TCRdb's copy has only in-frame clones and leaves some out. The table includes 50,000 to 65,000 clones, about four fifths detected once. CDR1 is SNHLY and CDR2 is FYNNEI in the germline V gene. V gave up 5 bases and J gave up 0 bases, with 11 bases separating them. This CDR3 region has 15 residues. The rearrangement joins TRBV2 to TRBJ2-1; possible D gene TRBD2, 6 bases. This specimen consisted of PBMCs, obtained before any cancer treatment. This TCR was recovered from a man aged 35-69 years with stage II lung adenocarcinoma. CDR3 amino acids: CASSTPGSSYNEQFF. The DNA of the CDR3 is TGTGCCAGCAGTACTCCCGGGAGCTCCTACAATGAGCAGTTCTTC.